This T cell receptor beta chain was sequenced in a study of shared clonotypes between healthy human individuals. Germline V gene sequence: CDR1 MDHEN, CDR2 SYDVKM. Trimming took 6 bases from V and 0 from J, leaving 11 bases between them. The CDR3 contains 14 residues. Points on this clone: Its antigen is undetermined.

Assay: immunoSEQ multiplex PCR; the TCRdb copy retains only in-frame clones and omits some. In the table there are millions of clones, around 94% of which are singletons. Study observations and caveats: Estimated clonotype richness was generally higher in naive than memory subsets. In a handful of donors, around 4.5% of naive CD4 clonotypes appeared in common. The study found lower generation probabilities in non-shared clonotypes than in those shared by all four donors.

This receptor was obtained from a man younger than 30 in good health. Sequences were obtained from naive CD4+ T cells sorted from blood. Stated subset: CD45RA+ positively selected. The chain employs TRBV28 and TRBJ1-1; D is undetermined. The CDR3, as DNA: TGTGCCAGCAGCCGAAGCCTCATGAACACTGAAGCTTTCTTT. It codes for CASSRSLMNTEAFF.